This record looks at one T cell receptor (beta chain) sequence and its context. Its antigen is not identified. Germline loops: CDR1 SGHAT, CDR2 FQNNGV. With 1 base clipped from V and 5 bases from J, the junction kept 7 bases outside the gene matches. The CDR3 runs to 15 residues. The donors, nominally healthy at sampling, likely had unrecorded immune exposures. The sample belongs to a study of cytomegalovirus exposure and HLA in healthy donors. In the study overall: Early on, a data release was issued that held about 85 million unique TCRs from HLA-typed donors.

Both 60 Vbeta primers and 13 Jbeta primers went into the PCR. Only in-frame clones appear in the TCRdb table, and some are missing; sequencing was by immunoSEQ multiplex PCR. The sample has around 36,000 clones. Study-wide findings and caveats: For most TCR beta V segments, an earlier analysis put the productive rate at about 87% or about 30% of the time. At a 0.05 false discovery rate, a later analysis found roughly 17,000 TCR beta sequences to be associated with HLA alleles.

The V and J genes are TRBV11-2 and TRBJ2-5; 7 bases are a match to TRBD1. Sequencing was done on a sample of PBMCs. This TCR came from a woman in her 30s in good health and CMV-seropositive. The CDR3 coding sequence is TGTGCCAGCAGCTTAGCAGGGACAGCCGGGGAGACCCAGTACTTC. Translation: CASSLAGTAGETQYF.